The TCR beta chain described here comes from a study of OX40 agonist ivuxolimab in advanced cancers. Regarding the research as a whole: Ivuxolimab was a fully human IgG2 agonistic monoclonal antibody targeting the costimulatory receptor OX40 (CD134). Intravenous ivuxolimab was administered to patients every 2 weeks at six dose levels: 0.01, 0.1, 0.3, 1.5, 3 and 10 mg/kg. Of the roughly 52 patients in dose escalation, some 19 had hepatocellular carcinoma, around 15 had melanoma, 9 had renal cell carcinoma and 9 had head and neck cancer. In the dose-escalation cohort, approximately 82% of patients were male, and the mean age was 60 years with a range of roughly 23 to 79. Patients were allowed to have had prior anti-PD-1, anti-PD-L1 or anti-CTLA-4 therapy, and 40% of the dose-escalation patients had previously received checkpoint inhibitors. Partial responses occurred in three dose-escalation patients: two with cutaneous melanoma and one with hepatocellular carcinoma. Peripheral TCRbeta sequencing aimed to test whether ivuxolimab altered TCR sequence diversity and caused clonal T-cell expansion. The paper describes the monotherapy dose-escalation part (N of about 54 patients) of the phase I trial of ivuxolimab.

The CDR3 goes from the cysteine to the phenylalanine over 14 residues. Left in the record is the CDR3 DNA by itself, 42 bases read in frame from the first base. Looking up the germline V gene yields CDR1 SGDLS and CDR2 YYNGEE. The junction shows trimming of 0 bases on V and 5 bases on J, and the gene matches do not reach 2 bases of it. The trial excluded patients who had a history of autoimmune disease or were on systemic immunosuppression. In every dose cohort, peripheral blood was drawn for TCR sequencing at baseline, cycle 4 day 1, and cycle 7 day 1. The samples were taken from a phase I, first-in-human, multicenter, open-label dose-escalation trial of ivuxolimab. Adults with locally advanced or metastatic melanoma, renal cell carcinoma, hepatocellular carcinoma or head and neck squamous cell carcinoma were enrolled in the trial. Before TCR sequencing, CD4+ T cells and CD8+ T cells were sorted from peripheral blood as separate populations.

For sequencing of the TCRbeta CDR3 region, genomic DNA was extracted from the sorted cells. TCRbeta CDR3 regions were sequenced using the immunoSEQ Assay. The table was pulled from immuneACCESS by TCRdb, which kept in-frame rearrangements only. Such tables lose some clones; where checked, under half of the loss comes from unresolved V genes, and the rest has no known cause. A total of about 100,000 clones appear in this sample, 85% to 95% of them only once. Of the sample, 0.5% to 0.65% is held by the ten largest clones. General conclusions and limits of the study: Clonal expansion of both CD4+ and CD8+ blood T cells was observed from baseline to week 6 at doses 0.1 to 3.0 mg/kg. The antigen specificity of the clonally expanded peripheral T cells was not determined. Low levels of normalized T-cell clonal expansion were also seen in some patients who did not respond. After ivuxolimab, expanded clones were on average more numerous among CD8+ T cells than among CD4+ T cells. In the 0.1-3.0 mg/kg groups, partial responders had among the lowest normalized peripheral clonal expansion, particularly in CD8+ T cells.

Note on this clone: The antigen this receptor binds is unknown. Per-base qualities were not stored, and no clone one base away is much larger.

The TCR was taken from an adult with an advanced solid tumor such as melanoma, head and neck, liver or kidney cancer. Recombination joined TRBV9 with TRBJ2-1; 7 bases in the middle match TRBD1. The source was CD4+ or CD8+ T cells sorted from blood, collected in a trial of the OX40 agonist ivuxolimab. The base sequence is TGTGCCAGCAGCGTAGGACAGGGTAACAATGAGCAGTTCTTC. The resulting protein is CASSVGQGNNEQFF.